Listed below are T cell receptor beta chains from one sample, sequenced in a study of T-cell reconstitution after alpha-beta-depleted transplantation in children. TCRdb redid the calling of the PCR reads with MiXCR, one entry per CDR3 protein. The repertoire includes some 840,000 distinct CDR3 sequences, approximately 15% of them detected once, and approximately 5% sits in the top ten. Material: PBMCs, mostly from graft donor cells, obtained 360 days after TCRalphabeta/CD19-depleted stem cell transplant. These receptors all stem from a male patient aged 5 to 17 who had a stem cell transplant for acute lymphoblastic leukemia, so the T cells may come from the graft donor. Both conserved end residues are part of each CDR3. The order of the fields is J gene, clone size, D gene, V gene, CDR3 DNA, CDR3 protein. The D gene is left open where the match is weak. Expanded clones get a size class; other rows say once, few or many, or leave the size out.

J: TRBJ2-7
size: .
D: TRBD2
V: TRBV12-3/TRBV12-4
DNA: TGTGCCAGCAGTCCCGGACTAGTTTTCTACGAGCAGTACTTC
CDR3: CASSPGLVFYEQYF

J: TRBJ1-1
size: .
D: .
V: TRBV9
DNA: TGTGCCAGCAGACTGGGAGAAGCTTTCTTT
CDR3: CASRLGEAFF

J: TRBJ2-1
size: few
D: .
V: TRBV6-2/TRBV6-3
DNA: TGTGCCAGCACGGAGGGGGCGCATGAGCAGTTCTTC
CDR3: CASTEGAHEQFF

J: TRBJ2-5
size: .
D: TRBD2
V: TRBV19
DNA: TGTGCCAGTCAGCTCCTAGCGGGAATTGGGGAGACCCAGTACTTC
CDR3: CASQLLAGIGETQYF

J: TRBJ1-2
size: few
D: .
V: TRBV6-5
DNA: TGTGCCAGCAGTTCCGTTGGGGGCTTTGAGGGCTACACCTTC
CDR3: CASSSVGGFEGYTF

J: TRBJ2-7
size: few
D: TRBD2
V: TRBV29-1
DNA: TGCAGCGTTGAAGCGGGAGGGACTAGCGGGAGGGCCTACTACGAGCAGTACTTC
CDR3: CSVEAGGTSGRAYYEQYF

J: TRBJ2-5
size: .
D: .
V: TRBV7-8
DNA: TGTGCCAGCTTCAGTCCGGGGCTAGCTGAGACCCAGTACTTC
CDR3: CASFSPGLAETQYF

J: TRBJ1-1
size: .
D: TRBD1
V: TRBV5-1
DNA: TGCGCCAGCAGCCTGGCCTTGGACAGGTCCACTGAAGCTTTCTTT
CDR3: CASSLALDRSTEAFF

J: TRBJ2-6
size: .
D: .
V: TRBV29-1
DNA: TGCAGCGTTGCTTCGGCGGTAGGGTCCGGGGCCAACGTCCTGACTTTC
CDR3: CSVASAVGSGANVLTF

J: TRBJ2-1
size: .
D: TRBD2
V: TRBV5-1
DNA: TGCGCCAGCAGCCCACGACGCAGACTAGCGGAGATATACAATGAGCAGTTCTTC
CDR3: CASSPRRRLAEIYNEQFF

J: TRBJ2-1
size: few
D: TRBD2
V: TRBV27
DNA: TGTGCCAGCAGTCCAATCGGGACTAGCGGGAGGGATGAGCAGTTCTTC
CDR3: CASSPIGTSGRDEQFF

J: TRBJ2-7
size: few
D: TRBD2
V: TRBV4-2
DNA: TGTGCCAGCAGCCGATATTCTGCGGGGGACTACGAGCAGTACTTC
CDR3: CASSRYSAGDYEQYF

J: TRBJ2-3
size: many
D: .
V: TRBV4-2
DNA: TGTGCCAGCAGCCATACTGGAACAGATACGCAGTATTTT
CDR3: CASSHTGTDTQYF

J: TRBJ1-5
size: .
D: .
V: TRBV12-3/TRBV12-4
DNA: TGTGCCAGCAGTCCTACAAATACTAATCAGCCCCAGCATTTT
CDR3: CASSPTNTNQPQHF

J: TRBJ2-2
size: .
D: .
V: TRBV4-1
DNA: TGCGCCAGCAGCCAAGATGACAGGCACGGGGAGCTGTTTTTT
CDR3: CASSQDDRHGELFF

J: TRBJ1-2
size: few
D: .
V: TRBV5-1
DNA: TGCGCCAGCAGCTTGTCTCCGGGCGTCTATGGCTACACCTTC
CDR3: CASSLSPGVYGYTF

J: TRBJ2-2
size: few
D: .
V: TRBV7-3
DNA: TGTGCCAGCAGCTTAACGTCGGGACTGGGCGGGGAGCTGTTTTTT
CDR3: CASSLTSGLGGELFF

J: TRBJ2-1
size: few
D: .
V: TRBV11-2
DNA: TGTGCCAGCAGCTTAATCGCCGGGGTACCCTCCTACAATGAGCAGTTCTTC
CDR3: CASSLIAGVPSYNEQFF

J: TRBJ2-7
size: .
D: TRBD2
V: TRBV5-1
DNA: TGCGCCAGCAGCTCTGCCGGACTAGCAGGAATAGCCCACGAGCAGTACTTC
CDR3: CASSSAGLAGIAHEQYF

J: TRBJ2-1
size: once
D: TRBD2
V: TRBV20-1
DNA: TGCAGTGCTGGACACGGCGGGAGGGCCGGGGATGAGCAGTTCTTC
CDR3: CSAGHGGRAGDEQFF

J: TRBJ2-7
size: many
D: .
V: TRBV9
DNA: TGTGCCAGCAGCGTAGGGGGGACGACTCCTGATGACGAGCAGTACTTC
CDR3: CASSVGGTTPDDEQYF

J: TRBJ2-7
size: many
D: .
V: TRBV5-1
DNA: TGCGCCAGCAGCTTGGAAAGCTCCTACGAGCAGTACTTC
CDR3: CASSLESSYEQYF

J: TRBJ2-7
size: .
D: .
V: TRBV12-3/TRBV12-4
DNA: TGTGCCAGCAGTATTCGACTACACCTTTACGAGCAGTACTTC
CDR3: CASSIRLHLYEQYF

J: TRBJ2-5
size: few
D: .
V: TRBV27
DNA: TGTGCCAGCAGTGGACAGTGGACGGAGACCCAGTACTTC
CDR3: CASSGQWTETQYF

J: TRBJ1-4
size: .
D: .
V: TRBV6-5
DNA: TGTGCCAGCAGTTACACTTCGGGGGCAACTAATGAAAAACTGTTTTTT
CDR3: CASSYTSGATNEKLFF

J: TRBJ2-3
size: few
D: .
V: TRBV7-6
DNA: TGTGCCACCACCCTTACGGTGGCGGGGAGCACAGATACGCAGTATTTT
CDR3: CATTLTVAGSTDTQYF

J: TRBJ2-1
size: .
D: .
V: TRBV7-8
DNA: TGTGCCAGCAGCTTAGGGTGGCGGTCGAGCTCCTACAATGAGCAGTTCTTC
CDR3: CASSLGWRSSSYNEQFF

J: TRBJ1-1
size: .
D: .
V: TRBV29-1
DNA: TGCAGCGTTGAGGTCCAACCGGGCACTGAAGCTTTCTTT
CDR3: CSVEVQPGTEAFF

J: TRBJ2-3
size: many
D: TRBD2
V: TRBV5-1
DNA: TGCGCCAGCAGTTCGGCTAGCGGGAGCGCAGATACGCAGTATTTT
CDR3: CASSSASGSADTQYF

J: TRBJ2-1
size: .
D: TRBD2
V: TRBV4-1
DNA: TGCGCCAGCAGCCAAGTCGGGACTAGTCTCGGGTCCAATGAGCAGTTCTTC
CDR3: CASSQVGTSLGSNEQFF

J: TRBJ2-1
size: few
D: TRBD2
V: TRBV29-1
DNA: TGCAGCGTTGAAGGAGGGACTAGCGGGAGACCTCTCTCCTACAATGAGCAGTTCTTC
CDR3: CSVEGGTSGRPLSYNEQFF

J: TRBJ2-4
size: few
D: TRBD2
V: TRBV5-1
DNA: TGCGCCAGCAGCTTGATAGCGGGAATAGCCAAAAACATTCAGTACTTC
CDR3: CASSLIAGIAKNIQYF

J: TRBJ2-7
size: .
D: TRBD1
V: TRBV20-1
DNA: TGCAGTGCTAGTGCACCGGGACAGGGGATTTACGAGCAGTACTTC
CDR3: CSASAPGQGIYEQYF

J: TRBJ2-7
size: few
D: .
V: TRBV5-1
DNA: TGCGCCAGCAGCGGAAGGACGGGATCCTACGAGCAGTACTTC
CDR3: CASSGRTGSYEQYF

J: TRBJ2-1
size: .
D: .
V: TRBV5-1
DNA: TGCGCCAGCAGCAAGACTTGGAGTGAGCAGTTCTTC
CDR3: CASSKTWSEQFF

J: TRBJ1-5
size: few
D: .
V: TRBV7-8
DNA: TGTGCCAGCAGCCCGACCCCAGGGAGGGGGTATAGCAATCAGCCCCAGCATTTT
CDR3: CASSPTPGRGYSNQPQHF

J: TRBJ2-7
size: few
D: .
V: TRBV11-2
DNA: TGTGCCAGCAGCTCCTGGGACGGGGAGCAGTACTTC
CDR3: CASSSWDGEQYF

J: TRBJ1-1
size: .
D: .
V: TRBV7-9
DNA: TGTGCCAGCAGCTCCCCTTGGACTGAAGCTTTCTTT
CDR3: CASSSPWTEAFF

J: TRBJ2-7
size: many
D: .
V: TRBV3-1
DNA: TGTGCCAGCAGCCATCGGCAGGGACTGGCCGCTTGGGAGCAGTACTTC
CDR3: CASSHRQGLAAWEQYF

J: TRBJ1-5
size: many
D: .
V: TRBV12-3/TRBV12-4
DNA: TGTGCCAGCAGTTTCAGGGGTCAGCCCCAGCATTTT
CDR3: CASSFRGQPQHF

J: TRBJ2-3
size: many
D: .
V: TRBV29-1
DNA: TGCAGCGCGCCTGTCGACAGGAACACAGATACGCAGTATTTT
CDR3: CSAPVDRNTDTQYF